These T cell receptor beta chains were read from a single sample in a study of OX40 agonist ivuxolimab in advanced cancers. This table comes from immunoSEQ multiplex PCR, and its TCRdb copy is limited to in-frame clones, with some not included. The table records some 77,000 clones, more than 70% of them present only once. The sequenced sample was CD4+ or CD8+ T cells sorted from blood, obtained in a trial of the OX40 agonist ivuxolimab. Receptors originate from an adult with an advanced solid tumor such as melanoma, head and neck, liver or kidney cancer. CDR3s include the opening cysteine and the closing phenylalanine or tryptophan. D genes are given only for firm matches. Only some rows state a clone size, as once, few, many or a class for expanded clones.

d_call clone_size j_call v_call cdr3_aa cdr3_nt
- - TRBJ2-7 TRBV2 CASSRTGISYEQYF TGTGCCAGCAGTCGAACAGGTATCTCCTACGAGCAGTACTTC
- - TRBJ2-2 TRBV7-6 CASSPRGPGELFF TGTGCCAGCAGCCCGAGGGGACCCGGGGAGCTGTTTTTT
- - TRBJ2-1 TRBV5-1 CASSFLSSYNEQFF TGCGCCAGCAGCTTCCTGAGCTCCTACAATGAGCAGTTCTTC
- - TRBJ1-1 TRBV7-2 CASSLVPGTNTEAFF TGTGCCAGCAGCTTAGTGCCAGGGACAAACACTGAAGCTTTCTTT
- - TRBJ2-7 TRBV6-5 CASRNYEQYF TGTGCCAGCAGGAACTACGAGCAGTACTTC
- - TRBJ2-3 TRBV5-4 CASSSPRGEDTQYF TGTGCCAGCAGCTCGCCCCGGGGTGAAGATACGCAGTATTTT
- - TRBJ2-2 TRBV5-1 CASSLVKGGTGELFF TGCGCCAGCAGCTTGGTTAAGGGAGGAACCGGGGAGCTGTTTTTT
- - TRBJ1-1 TRBV27 CASSLSLDRNTEAFF TGTGCCAGCAGTTTATCGCTAGACAGGAACACTGAAGCTTTCTTT
- - TRBJ2-3 TRBV5-4 CASSASSTDTQYF TGTGCCAGCAGCGCCTCTAGCACAGATACGCAGTATTTT
TRBD1 - TRBJ1-1 TRBV14 CASRGQGLANTEAFF TGTGCCAGCAGAGGACAGGGACTCGCTAACACTGAAGCTTTCTTT
- - TRBJ1-1 TRBV2 CASSQNTEAFF TGTGCCAGCAGTCAGAACACTGAAGCTTTCTTT
- - TRBJ2-1 TRBV2 CASAGYNEQFF TGTGCCAGCGCTGGATACAATGAGCAGTTCTTC
TRBD1 - TRBJ1-5 TRBV6-5 CASSPWTGLNQPQHF TGTGCCAGCAGTCCCTGGACAGGGCTCAATCAGCCCCAGCATTTT
TRBD2 once TRBJ2-1 TRBV7-6 CASSLGLAAYNEQFF TGTGCCAGCAGCTTGGGACTAGCAGCCTACAATGAGCAGTTCTTC
TRBD1 - TRBJ2-2 TRBV19 CASKGTGGTGELFF TGTGCCAGTAAAGGGACAGGGGGAACCGGGGAGCTGTTTTTT
- few TRBJ1-3 TRBV5-6 CASSFTGNTIYF TGTGCCAGCAGCTTCACCGGAAACACCATATATTTT
TRBD2 - TRBJ2-1 TRBV6-4 CASSMIAGGHNEQFF TGTGCCAGCAGTATGATAGCGGGGGGACACAATGAGCAGTTCTTC
- - TRBJ1-1 TRBV20-1 CSALGRVAFF TGCAGTGCCCTGGGCCGGGTGGCTTTCTTT
- - TRBJ2-1 TRBV30 CAFNKGISYNEQFF TGTGCCTTTAATAAAGGAATTAGCTACAATGAGCAGTTCTTC
- few TRBJ1-6 TRBV28 CASSLAPGGTPLHF TGTGCCAGCAGTTTAGCTCCCGGAGGGACACCCCTCCACTTT
- once TRBJ2-7 TRBV15 CATSSSGPGAYEQYF TGTGCCACCAGCAGTTCCGGTCCGGGAGCCTACGAGCAGTACTTC
TRBD1 - TRBJ1-2 TRBV15 CATSREEHRGCTF TGTGCCACCAGCAGAGAAGAACACAGGGGTTGCACCTTC
TRBD2 few TRBJ2-7 TRBV7-3 CASSLIGGSSYEQYF TGTGCCAGCAGCTTAATCGGCGGGAGCTCCTACGAGCAGTACTTC
- - TRBJ1-1 TRBV29-1 CSVGVAEDTEAFF TGCAGCGTTGGTGTGGCCGAGGACACTGAAGCTTTCTTT
- - TRBJ2-1 TRBV14 CASSQDYRNRFF TGTGCCAGCAGCCAAGATTACAGAAACAGGTTCTTC
- - TRBJ2-2 TRBV27 CASSLGVGELFF TGTGCCAGCAGTTTAGGGGTCGGGGAGCTGTTTTTT
- once TRBJ2-7 TRBV6-1 CASSDPGGGSSYEQYF TGTGCCAGCAGTGACCCAGGGGGGGGGAGCTCCTACGAGCAGTACTTC
- - TRBJ2-2 TRBV10-2 CASSDTGELFF TGCGCCAGCAGCGACACCGGGGAGCTGTTTTTT